This record concerns one T cell receptor (beta chain) sequence. The data derive from a study of blood T cell repertoires in COVID-19. About the research overall: Samples came from the United States, Italy and Spain, spanning acute and convalescent COVID-19. Nucleic acid was either cDNA or gDNA, and it came from T cells, B-cell-depleted T cells, or PBMCs.

The CDR3 is 19 amino acids. Under the authors' procedure: Nucleated cell counts were estimated from reference gene primer amplification. Produced via immunoSEQ multiplex PCR; TCRdb's table is partial and in-frame only. From that table come the V and J calls and clone size; the DNA was used to work out D and trimming. Of 140,000 to 150,000 clones listed, around four fifths are singletons. The sequence was obtained from a woman aged 40 to 55 with active or convalescent COVID-19. The sequenced sample was peripheral blood. V and J are TRBV1 and TRBJ2-1; TRBD2 is the table's D call and was not checked against the DNA. TRBV1 is noted as a pseudogene. The CDR3: CTSTTRLAAGGPGNNEQFF. In DNA form, the CDR3 reads TGCACCAGCACCACGAGACTCGCGGCGGGAGGGCCGGGGAACAATGAGCAGTTCTTC.